This record looks at one TCR beta chain sequence and its context. The target antigen is unknown. This entry comes from a study of cytomegalovirus exposure and HLA in healthy donors. Overall study results and limits: Cytomegalovirus-associated status was assigned to approximately 160 TCR beta chains. Rare sequences made up most TCRs, while some public TCRs were found in many donors.

A multiplex PCR was run with 60 Vbeta primers and 13 Jbeta primers. The table came from immunoSEQ multiplex PCR; TCRdb's copy has only in-frame clones and leaves some out. The sample totals tens of thousands of clones; its top ten clones hold about 2%. J was trimmed by 3 bases and V by 6 bases; bases with no gene match: 7. This CDR3 has 14 residues. Per germline, CDR1 SQVTM and CDR2 ANQGSEA. The receptor was isolated from a female donor in good health and CMV-seronegative. Material for sequencing was PBMCs. The chain carries TRBV29-1 and TRBJ1-1; the match to TRBD1 covers 10 bases. The CDR3 protein is CSVVRQGADTEAFF. The CDR3 DNA sequence: TGCAGCGTCGTGAGACAGGGGGCTGACACTGAAGCTTTCTTT.